This record covers a single T cell receptor (beta chain). The antigen it recognizes is unknown. No per-base quality is available; no much larger clone lies one base away. These data come from a study of beta chain features in type 1 diabetes listed by TCRdb under 2018. In terms of the full investigation: No differences in mean age, gender distribution, total cell number or subset yield were found between patients and healthy donors. A total of 107,917,701 sorted cells were examined across all samples, and RNA yield correlated strongly with the number of cells per subset. The study compared the TCRB repertoires of sorted circulating CD4+ T cell subsets in recently diagnosed type 1 diabetes patients with those in matched healthy donors. Whereas all 28 donors provided naive and central memory subsets, regulatory and stem cell-like memory subsets were isolated from just 8 patients and roughly 8 healthy donors. Study-wide conclusions, independent of this receptor: Because cDNA was sequenced instead of genomic DNA, highly expressing activated cells could be over-represented, though the groups showed no difference in activation or CD3 levels. A moderate but significant shortening of TCRB CDR3 length was observed in type 1 diabetes patients in all four CD4+ subsets. PCR may preferentially amplify shorter templates, but because patient and control samples were amplified and corrected together, any resulting skew would affect both groups equally. At VDJ recombination sites, type 1 diabetes patients had fewer insertions and more deleted nucleotides, which implies abnormalities in thymic rearrangement. HLA sub-analyses involved small numbers of individuals, so any influence of HLA type on TCRB rearrangement remained unresolved. Naive, central memory and regulatory TCRB repertoires appeared to be more similar among patients than among healthy donors.

V is pruned by 4 bases and J by 2 bases, leaving 4 bases of the junction without a gene match. CDR1 and CDR2 were assigned from the germline V gene as SGHAT and FQNNGV. The CDR3, from cysteine to phenylalanine, totals 14 residues. Solely the CDR3 DNA is kept, with 42 bases framed from the first base. Each donor gave one peripheral blood draw, approximately 0.11 L on average, collected into heparinised tubes. A BD FACSAria II and a panel including CD45RO, CCR7, CD25, CD127, CD95 and CD27 were used to sort naive, central memory, regulatory and stem cell-like memory CD4+ T cells. A purity above 95% was achieved for all sorted populations. PBMCs were isolated immediately by Lymphoprep density gradient centrifugation and stained directly without culture. Samples were stained and sorted in pairs, with one healthy donor and one patient per experiment, so that batch effects were minimized. The entire isolated RNA was reverse transcribed using the High Capacity cDNA Reverse Transcription Kit, and thus expressed TCRB transcripts were sequenced. Deep immunoSEQ sequencing was performed on naive, central memory and regulatory T cell samples, with an average of around 3.5 million total reads per sample. After sorted cells were lysed in RLT buffer, RNA was extracted with DNase-treated RNeasy Micro or Mini kits, with the choice depending on cell number. To prevent cross-contamination, each cell subset was processed individually, whereas patient and healthy donor samples were processed jointly. TCRB sequences were amplified from cDNA with the immunoSEQ multiplex PCR, producing 87-bp fragments spanning the CDR3 region. Sequencing of the amplicons was done on the Illumina HiSeq platform. In the authors' own workflow: PCR bias was corrected computationally using synthetic template baselines, and reads within Hamming distance 2 were collapsed, with unmergeable singletons discarded. By aligning reads against IMGT, V, D and J genes, CDR3 length, and insertions or deletions at six rearrangement sites were assigned. Within each subset, clonotype counts were normalized to the number of sorted cells before true diversity and Gini coefficients were calculated with the tcR R package. Repertoire sharing was quantified using the overlap coefficient calculated on TCRB nucleotide sequences. Out-of-frame TCRB sequences from naive cells were analyzed to stand in for the pre-selection repertoire. TCRdb took over this immuneACCESS table, retaining in-frame rearrangements with V and J assigned. Such tables are incomplete; in checked studies, under half of the missing clones stem from an unresolved V gene, and the remainder is unexplained. V and J calls plus clone size are reproduced from that table; the DNA served to infer D and trimming. In all, the sample holds 600,000 to 750,000 clones, and over 10% of those were seen once. More than 0.095% of the sample belongs to the ten largest clones.

This TCR was recovered from a man aged 25 to 45 with type 1 diabetes. Sequencing was performed on naive CD4+ T cells from blood. The sample's cell subset or site, from its label and the paper: true naive CD4+ T cells. The receptor chain draws on TRBV11-2 and TRBJ2-7; 8 bases in the middle match TRBD1. In nucleotide form, the sequence is TGTGCCAGCAGCTCCCTGGGACAGGCCTACGAGCAGTACTTC. Its protein product is CASSSLGQAYEQYF. The reference TRBV11-2 and TRBJ2-7 proteins fill in what lies around the CDR3, so the full variable domain reads EAGVAQSPRYKIIEKRQSVAFWCNPISGHATLYWYQQILGQGPKLLIQFQNNGVVDDSQLPKDRFSAERLKGVDSTLKIQPAKLEDSAVYLCASSSLGQAYEQYFGPGTRLTVT.